These 18 T cell receptor beta chains were sequenced from one sample in a study of OX40 agonist ivuxolimab in advanced cancers. The assay was immunoSEQ multiplex PCR, and TCRdb's table has in-frame clones only and misses some. The sample comprises more than 50,000 clones, 85% of which are singletons, and approximately 3.8% rests with the top ten. Sequencing was performed on CD4+ or CD8+ T cells sorted from blood, taken in a trial of the OX40 agonist ivuxolimab. The source of these receptors is an adult with an advanced solid tumor such as melanoma, head and neck, liver or kidney cancer.

The CDR3: CASSLLASGRSNEQFF. Written as DNA, the CDR3 is TGTGCCAGCAGTTTATTGGCTAGCGGGAGGAGCAATGAGCAGTTCTTC. This chain links TRBV28 with TRBJ2-1, with 11 bases aligning to TRBD2. V gave up 1 base and J gave up 6 bases; unmatched junction bases: 5. Per the germline V gene, CDR1 is MDHEN and CDR2 is SYDVKM. CDR3 size: 16 residues.

This clone was seen only once. V gene TRBV10-1 combines with J gene TRBJ2-3; D tentatively reads TRBD1 or TRBD2 (5 bases each). The CDR3 runs 16 residues. The germline V gene has CDR1 WNHNN and CDR2 SYGVQD (reference sequence). V lost 3 bases and J lost 1, with 14 bases in between. The CDR3 loop reads CASSEVGTTGTDTQYF. The CDR3 nucleotides are TGCGCCAGCAGTGAAGTGGGGACCACCGGCACAGATACGCAGTATTTT.

The V call is TRBV5-1, the J call TRBJ2-7; TRBD1 matches 9 bases. Germline-derived CDR1 and CDR2 are SGHRS and YFSETQ. The CDR3 sequence is 14 residues long. The V segment lost 2 bases and the J segment 5 bases; nucleotides outside the gene matches: 5. Written as DNA, the CDR3 is TGCGCCAGCAGCTTAGGACAGGGGAACCACGAGCAGTACTTC. It specifies CASSLGQGNHEQYF.

CDR3 in amino acids: CASSFSAGVDYGYTF. The CDR3 DNA follows: TGTGCCAGCAGCTTTTCTGCAGGGGTGGACTATGGCTACACCTTC. The J gene is TRBJ1-2, the V gene TRBV5-5; maybe TRBD1 (6 bases). Germline loops: CDR1 SGHKS, CDR2 YYEKEE (reference sequence). The CDR3 runs to 15 residues. Trimming removed 2 bases at V and 3 bases at J, with 14 bases between. Together with reference TRBV5-5 and TRBJ1-2, the CDR3 gives the full variable domain: DAGVTQSPTHLIKTRGQQVTLRCSPISGHKSVSWYQQVLGQGPQFIFQYYEKEERGRGNFPDRFSARQFPNYSSELNVNALLLGDSALYLCASSFSAGVDYGYTFGSGTRLTVV.

This chain uses TRBV11-3 with TRBJ2-3; TRBD2 aligns across 8 bases. In germline, CDR1 is SGHNT, CDR2 YENEEA. J lost 2 bases, V lost 5 bases, and 6 bases had no gene match. CDR3 length: 15 amino acids. CDR3 DNA sequence: TGTGCCAGCAGCCCCAATAGCGGGGCCACAGATACGCAGTATTTT. Protein: CASSPNSGATDTQYF.

The chain carries TRBV11-2 and TRBJ2-2, with D uncertain. The CDR3 totals 13 residues. CDR1 and CDR2 (germline): SGHAT, FQNNGV. Between the trimmed V and J ends, which lost 0 bases and 7 bases, there was a span of 6 bases. CDR3 in amino acids: CASSLDRGGELFF. The CDR3, as DNA: TGTGCCAGCAGCTTAGATCGTGGCGGGGAGCTGTTTTTT.

The chain has TRBV21-1 and TRBJ2-3; the D segment call TRBD2 is taken from the table without a DNA check. TRBV21-1 has pseudogene status. This CDR3 has 15 residues. The CDR3 DNA sequence: TGTGCCAGCAGTTTAGCGGGAGCGGGCACAGATACGCAGTATTTT. The encoded protein is CASSLAGAGTDTQYF.

The chain recombines TRBV7-2 with TRBJ2-2; D is tentatively TRBD1 or TRBD2 (6 bases each). V was cut by 8 bases and J by 4 bases, with 17 bases left in between. The germline V gene encodes CDR1 SGHTA and CDR2 FQGNSA. The CDR3 length is 15 residues. The CDR3 loop is CASVVRGLSTGELFF. The DNA for the CDR3 is TGTGCCAGCGTGGTCCGGGGGCTAAGCACCGGGGAGCTGTTTTTT.

The chain is built from TRBV5-1 and TRBJ2-7; D possibly uses TRBD1 or TRBD2 (7 bases each). CDR3 length: 13 residues. The V gene's germline CDR1 is SGHRS and CDR2 YFSETQ. Trimming pared 5 bases from V and 7 bases from J, leaving 16 bases between. The CDR3 sequence: CASRWEGAREQYF. CDR3 nucleotide sequence: TGCGCCAGCAGGTGGGAGGGGGCGAGGGAGCAGTACTTC.

J is TRBJ1-4 and V is TRBV5-1; 7 nucleotides match TRBD1. In germline, CDR1 is SGHRS, CDR2 YFSETQ. The ends lost 3 bases at V and 2 bases at J; junction bases unmatched: 1. CDR3 length equals 14 residues. CDR3 loop: CASSSQGTNEKLFF. CDR3 nucleotides: TGCGCCAGCAGCTCACAGGGGACTAATGAAAAACTGTTTTTT.

The chain carries TRBV5-1 and TRBJ1-1; no definite D call. V gave up 0 bases and J gave up 9 bases, with 18 bases separating them. The CDR3 length is 15 residues. Germline values: CDR1 SGHRS, CDR2 YFSETQ. CDR3 DNA: TGCGCCAGCAGCTTGGAGTTATCGGGGTCTAGGCAAGCTTTCTTT. It translates to CASSLELSGSRQAFF.

This chain joins TRBV19 and TRBJ2-7; TRBD2 agrees at 10 bases. The CDR3 is 14 residues long. Germline V CDR1 and CDR2: LNHDA, SQIVND (reference sequence). Losses at the gene ends were 5 bases for V and 2 bases for J; bases not matched to a gene: 3. For the CDR3, the DNA is TGTGCCAGTAGTTCTAGCGGGGGCACCTACGAGCAGTACTTC. Translation gives CASSSSGGTYEQYF.

The chain is built from TRBV6-5 and TRBJ1-2; D is perhaps TRBD1 (5 bases). Per the germline V gene, CDR1 is MNHEY and CDR2 is SVGAGI. This CDR3 spans 13 amino acids. Trimming shortened V by 2 bases and J by 8 bases, and 12 bases separated the two germline ends. The CDR3: CASSYSRERGYTF. For the CDR3, the DNA is TGTGCCAGCAGTTACAGCAGGGAAAGGGGCTACACCTTC.

This clone was observed a few times. The chain combines TRBV28 with TRBJ1-2, with D tentatively TRBD1 (6 bases). V lost 5 bases, J lost 5 bases, and 12 bases lay in between. The CDR3 totals 13 residues. CDR1 is MDHEN and CDR2 is SYDVKM in the germline V gene. CDR3 protein: CASSPDRPYGYTF. CDR3 DNA: TGTGCCAGCAGTCCCGACAGGCCGTATGGCTACACCTTC.

The chain carries TRBV10-2 and TRBJ2-7, with D tentatively TRBD2 (5 bases). The germline V gene has CDR1 WSHSY and CDR2 SAAADI. V gave up 6 bases and J gave up 6 bases, with 15 bases separating them. The CDR3 length is 13 residues. CDR3 residues: CASRLLGPGEQYF. The DNA for the CDR3 is TGCGCCAGCAGGCTACTAGGTCCAGGCGAGCAGTACTTC.

J is TRBJ2-1 and V is TRBV7-5; the D segment call TRBD2 is taken from the table without a DNA check. TRBV7-5 is deemed a pseudogene. The CDR3 contains 10 residues. CDR3 region: CVRSLDGEFF. Written as DNA, the CDR3 is TGTGTCAGAAGCTTAGACGGGGAGTTCTTC.

V usage is TRBV19 and J usage is TRBJ2-1; tentative D call: TRBD2 (5 bases). CDR3 length: 15 amino acids. Germline lookup yields CDR1 LNHDA and CDR2 SQIVND (reference sequence). V lost 4 bases, J lost 0 bases, and 10 bases lay in between. This CDR3 is CASSRGPRSYNEQFF. The CDR3 bases are TGTGCCAGTAGTAGAGGGCCGCGCTCCTACAATGAGCAGTTCTTC.

The gene calls are TRBV28 and TRBJ2-1, with D maybe TRBD2 (6 bases). This CDR3 is built from 14 residues. The ends were cut back, 7 bases at V and 4 bases at J, with 14 bases in the middle. Germline lookup yields CDR1 MDHEN and CDR2 SYDVKM. The DNA of the CDR3 is TGTGCCAGCATCAGGGACTCCCAATACAATGAGCAGTTCTTC. It is translated as CASIRDSQYNEQFF.